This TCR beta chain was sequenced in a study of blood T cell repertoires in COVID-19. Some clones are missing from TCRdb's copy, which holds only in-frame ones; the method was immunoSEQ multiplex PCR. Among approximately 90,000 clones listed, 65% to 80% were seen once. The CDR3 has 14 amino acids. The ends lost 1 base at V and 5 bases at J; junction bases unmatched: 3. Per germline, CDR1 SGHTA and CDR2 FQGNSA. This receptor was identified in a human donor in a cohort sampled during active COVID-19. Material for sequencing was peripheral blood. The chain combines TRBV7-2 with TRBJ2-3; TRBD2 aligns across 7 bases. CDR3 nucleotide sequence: TGTGCCAGCAGCTTAGAACTAGCGATAGATACGCAGTATTTT. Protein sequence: CASSLELAIDTQYF.